This T cell receptor (beta chain) was identified during a study of blood T cell repertoires in COVID-19. Across the whole study: Samples taken during acute and convalescent COVID-19 were collected in the United States, Italy and Spain. PBMCs, B-cell-depleted T cells, or T cells provided the cDNA or gDNA that made up the material.

Looked up from germline, CDR1 is SGHVS and CDR2 is FQNEAQ. V shed 6 bases and J 3 bases; nucleotides not matched to a gene: 11. The CDR3 covers 16 residues. Authors' analysis steps: Using reference gene primer amplification, nucleated cell counts were estimated. TCRdb's table, derived via immunoSEQ multiplex PCR, lists solely in-frame clones and lacks some. The D gene and trimming were derived from the DNA, and the V and J assignments and clone size from that table. The sample lists roughly 150,000 clones; roughly 89% were seen once. The rearrangement links TRBV7-8 to TRBJ2-7, with 10 bases matching TRBD1. The sample consisted of peripheral blood. The sequence was collected from a human donor in a cohort sampled during active COVID-19. DNA for the CDR3: TGTGCCAGCAGTGATCGCGCCGGGACAGGGGACTACGAGCAGTACTTC. Protein product: CASSDRAGTGDYEQYF.